This record concerns one T cell receptor (beta chain) sequence. This sample was included in a study of technical replicates of blood from a few donors. Germline V gene lookup returns CDR1 SGHVS and CDR2 FQNEAQ. V gave up 3 bases and J gave up 4 bases; unmatched junction bases: 10. The CDR3 loop spans 17 amino acids. Some clones are missing from TCRdb's copy, which holds only in-frame ones; the method was immunoSEQ multiplex PCR. The sample has approximately 73,000 clones, 95% to 98% seen once. This sequence originates from a human donor in good health. Material for sequencing was T cells isolated from PBMCs. This rearrangement joins TRBV7-8 to TRBJ2-5; 11 bases match TRBD1. The CDR3 region has the DNA TGTGCCAGCAGCTTCCCATGGGGGGGACAGGGGGGAGAGACCCAGTACTTC. Its translation: CASSFPWGGQGGETQYF.